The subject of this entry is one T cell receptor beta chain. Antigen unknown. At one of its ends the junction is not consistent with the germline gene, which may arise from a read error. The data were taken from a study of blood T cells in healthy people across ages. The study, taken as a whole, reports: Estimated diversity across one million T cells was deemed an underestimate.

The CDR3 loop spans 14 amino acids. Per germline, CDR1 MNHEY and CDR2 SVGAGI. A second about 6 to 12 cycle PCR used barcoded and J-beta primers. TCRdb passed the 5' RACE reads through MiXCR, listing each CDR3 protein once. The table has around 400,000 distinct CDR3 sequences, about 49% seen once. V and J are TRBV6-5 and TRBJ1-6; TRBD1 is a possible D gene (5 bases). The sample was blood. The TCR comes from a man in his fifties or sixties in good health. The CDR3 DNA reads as TGTGCCAGCAGGCAGGAGGGGTCTTCTGTACCCCCCCACTTT. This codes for CASRQEGSSVPPHF.